This entry lists 18 T cell receptor beta chains sequenced from one sample in a study of blood T cells in healthy people across ages. It was with a sample-barcoded 5' primer and a J-beta primer mix that a second PCR of about 6 to 12 cycles was run. TCRdb called the 5' RACE reads again in MiXCR, with one record for every CDR3 protein. The table records 1.5 million to 2 million distinct CDR3 sequences, approximately 28% of them present only once. The sequenced sample consisted of blood. The receptors shown here come from a woman in her 30s in good health.

This clonotype turned up a few times. The chain couples TRBV5-1 to TRBJ1-2; D ambiguous. The CDR3 spans 14 residues. CDR1 and CDR2 from the germline V gene are SGHRS and YFSETQ. The V end lost 0 bases, the J end lost 6 bases, and 12 bases lay between the germline ends. CDR3 region: CASSLADKTDGYTF. The CDR3 coding sequence is TGCGCCAGCAGCTTGGCTGACAAGACGGATGGCTACACCTTC.

In regard to this clonotype: A much larger clonotype is one base distant, so this may be a read error. The chain has TRBV20-1 and TRBJ2-4; D unresolved. The germline gives CDR1 DFQATT, CDR2 SNEGSKA (reference sequence). The CDR3 is made up of 11 amino acids. In DNA, the CDR3 is TGCAGCCCTTACCGAACCAATGAGCAGTACTTC. Translated, it gives CSPYRTNEQYF.

This chain links TRBV5-4 with TRBJ2-3; maybe TRBD1 (6 bases). The CDR3 is 15 amino acids. The germline V and J ends were trimmed by 1 base and 2 bases, with 11 bases remaining between them. Germline V gene sequence: CDR1 SGHNT, CDR2 YYREEE (reference sequence). CDR3 coding DNA: TGTGCCAGCAGCTTGTCCTACAGGGTCACAGATACGCAGTATTTT. Its translation is CASSLSYRVTDTQYF. Combining the CDR3 with reference TRBV5-4 and TRBJ2-3 gives the whole variable domain ETGVTQSPTHLIKTRGQQVTLRCSSQSGHNTVSWYQQALGQGPQFIFQYYREEENGRGNFPPRFSGLQFPNYSSELNVNALELDDSALYLCASSLSYRVTDTQYFGPGTRLTVL.

This chain uses TRBV25-1 with TRBJ2-4, with 10 bases fitting TRBD2. Germline-derived CDR1 and CDR2 are MGHDK and SYGVNS. Germline trimming cut 3 bases from V and 13 bases from J; bases unmatched to any gene: 15. This CDR3 spans 16 amino acids. CDR3 protein: CASSDPLAGEGNEQYF. The CDR3, as DNA: TGTGCCAGCAGTGATCCCCTAGCGGGGGAGGGGAATGAGCAGTACTTC.

The gene calls are TRBV5-1 and TRBJ1-4; maybe TRBD1 (5 bases). The CDR3 sequence is 15 residues long. V gave up 4 bases and J gave up 7 bases, with 17 bases separating them. Germline lookup yields CDR1 SGHRS and CDR2 YFSETQ. The CDR3 DNA reads as TGCGCCAGCAGCCCGCTGCCGGACAATCCTGAAAAACTGTTTTTT. Translating gives CASSPLPDNPEKLFF.

The J gene is TRBJ1-6, the V gene TRBV6-1; 9 bases align to TRBD1. Per the germline V gene, CDR1 is MNHNS and CDR2 is SASEGT. V lost 3 bases to trimming and J lost 10 bases; unmatched junction nucleotides: 13. The CDR3 has 17 amino acids. As DNA, the CDR3 is TGTGCCAGCAGTGATCCGCCCTGGGACAGGGTTGAATCACCCCTCCACTTT. Its protein product is CASSDPPWDRVESPLHF.

This clonotype was recorded many times. The genes are TRBV29-1 and TRBJ2-1, with D hard to call. The V gene lost 2 bases and the J gene lost 7 bases, with 12 bases spanning the gap. CDR3 length equals 13 residues. Germline-derived CDR1 and CDR2 are SQVTM and ANQGSEA. CDR3 region: CSVERLNANEQFF. In DNA, the CDR3 is TGCAGCGTTGAAAGGCTAAATGCGAATGAGCAGTTCTTC.

This clonotype has a handful of counts. This chain connects TRBV29-1 to TRBJ2-2; TRBD1 matches at 10 bases. Germline V gives CDR1 SQVTM, CDR2 ANQGSEA. Trimming took 7 bases from V and 5 from J; bases not matched to a gene: 7. This CDR3 comprises 14 residues. The CDR3 here is CSGDLDRGTGELFF. CDR3 DNA sequence: TGCAGCGGTGATCTGGACAGGGGGACCGGGGAGCTGTTTTTT.

A few counts support this clonotype. The V call is TRBV6-6, the J call TRBJ2-4, with D perhaps matching TRBD2 (6 bases). Trimming took off 2 bases at V and 13 bases at J, with 18 bases between the two ends. From germline, CDR1 is MNHNY and CDR2 SVGAGI (reference sequence). This CDR3 has 14 residues. In nucleotides, the CDR3 is TGTGCCAGCAGTTACGGGGTCCCAACGGGAGAGCAGTACTTC. Translating gives CASSYGVPTGEQYF.

The chain couples TRBV19 to TRBJ1-2; 7 nucleotides agree with TRBD1. J lost 10 bases, V lost 7 bases, and 15 bases had no gene match. The germline gives CDR1 LNHDA, CDR2 SQIVND (reference sequence). The CDR3 loop spans 14 amino acids. The CDR3 coding sequence is TGTGCCAGTAACCCCACGACAGGGACCTTTGACTACACCTTC. It codes for CASNPTTGTFDYTF.

This clonotype appeared a few times. This sequence joins TRBV5-5 and TRBJ2-1; TRBD2 matches 9 bases. Trimming removed 9 bases from V and 7 bases from J; junction bases left unmatched: 14. The CDR3 extends over 15 amino acids. Germline values: CDR1 SGHKS, CDR2 YYEKEE (reference sequence). The CDR3 nucleotides read TGTGCCAACTTAGGGGTGGGTAGCGGGAGTAATGAGCAGTTCTTC. The encoded protein is CANLGVGSGSNEQFF.

The chain is built from TRBV6-2 or TRBV6-3 and TRBJ1-4; tentatively, D is TRBD1 (6 bases). V shed 7 bases and J shed 5 bases, with 17 bases lying between them. The CDR3 contains 15 residues. Germline assignment: CDR1 MNHEY and CDR2 SVGEGT. This CDR3 is CASNPAGAANEKLFF. As DNA, the CDR3 is TGTGCCAGCAACCCCGCGGGGGCAGCGAATGAAAAACTGTTTTTT.

There are a few counts of this clonotype. The chain uses TRBV25-1 and TRBJ1-2; D is undetermined. The CDR3 length is 14 residues. Germline V gene data show CDR1 as MGHDK and CDR2 as SYGVNS. V lost 4 bases to trimming and J lost 8 bases, with 17 bases between them. CDR3 loop: CASSGAPFLGGYTF. The CDR3 DNA sequence: TGTGCCAGCAGTGGGGCCCCTTTCTTGGGAGGCTACACCTTC.

V and J are TRBV29-1 and TRBJ1-2; D is undetermined. Germline V gene data show CDR1 as SQVTM and CDR2 as ANQGSEA. The CDR3 length is 10 residues. The V end lost 7 bases, the J end lost 7 bases, and 10 bases lay between the germline ends. The CDR3 reads CSGREPGYTF. As DNA, the CDR3 is TGCAGCGGACGCGAGCCTGGCTACACCTTC.

This sequence joins TRBV6-5 and TRBJ2-1; weak D call: TRBD1 (6 bases). In germline, CDR1 is MNHEY, CDR2 SVGAGI. The V gene lost 11 bases and the J gene lost 7 bases, with 12 bases spanning the gap. The length of the CDR3 is 11 residues. This chain's CDR3 is CACNRGNEQFF. The CDR3 nucleotides are TGTGCCTGCAATAGGGGGAATGAGCAGTTCTTC.

DNA for the CDR3: TGTGCCAGCAGTGAAGAACAGGGGAGGGATGGCTACACCTTC. Translating gives CASSEEQGRDGYTF. V gene TRBV2 combines with J gene TRBJ1-2; 7 positions agree with TRBD1. Trimming at V came to 1 base and at J to 6 bases, leaving 5 bases not matched to a gene. The CDR3 totals 14 residues. Germline CDR1 is SNHLY and CDR2 is FYNNEI.

The rearrangement uses TRBV29-1 and TRBJ2-1; 8 positions agree with TRBD2. The CDR3 has 14 amino acids. The V segment lost 4 bases and the J segment 9 bases; nucleotides outside the gene matches: 11. In germline, CDR1 is SQVTM, CDR2 ANQGSEA. The CDR3 DNA reads as TGCAGCGTTGGAACAGGACTAGCCAATAGTGAGCAGTTCTTC. Translated: CSVGTGLANSEQFF.

This clonotype was seen repeatedly, ten times or more. The V gene is TRBV7-2, the J gene TRBJ2-5; D uncertain. Between the trimmed V and J ends, which lost 2 bases and 5 bases, there was a span of 9 bases. CDR1 is SGHTA, CDR2 FQGNSA, per germline. The CDR3 extends over 13 amino acids. In nucleotides, the CDR3 is TGTGCCAGCAGCTTAACCCCCGTTGAGACCCAGTACTTC. Translating it yields CASSLTPVETQYF.